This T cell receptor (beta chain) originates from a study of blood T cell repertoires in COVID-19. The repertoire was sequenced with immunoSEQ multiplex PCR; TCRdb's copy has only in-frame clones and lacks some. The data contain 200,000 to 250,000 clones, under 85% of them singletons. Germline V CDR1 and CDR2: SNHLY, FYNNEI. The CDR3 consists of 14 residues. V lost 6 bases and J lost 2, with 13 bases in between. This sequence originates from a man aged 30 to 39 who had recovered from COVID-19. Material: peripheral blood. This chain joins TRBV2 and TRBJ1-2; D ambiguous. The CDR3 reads CASREPDWNYGYTF. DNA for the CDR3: TGTGCCAGCAGGGAACCTGACTGGAACTATGGCTACACCTTC.